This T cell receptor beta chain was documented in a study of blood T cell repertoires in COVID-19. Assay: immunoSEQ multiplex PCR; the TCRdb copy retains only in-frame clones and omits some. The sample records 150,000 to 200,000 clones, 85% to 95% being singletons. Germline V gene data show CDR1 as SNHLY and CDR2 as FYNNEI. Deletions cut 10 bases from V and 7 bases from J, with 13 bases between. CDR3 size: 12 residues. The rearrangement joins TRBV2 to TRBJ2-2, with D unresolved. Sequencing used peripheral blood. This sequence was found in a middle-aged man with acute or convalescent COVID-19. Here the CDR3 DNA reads TGTGCCACCCACCCGCCAGACGGGGAGCTGTTTTTT. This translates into CATHPPDGELFF.